This T cell receptor beta chain appears in the sequencing data of a study of blood T cell repertoires in COVID-19. Study context: Sources were T cells, B-cell-depleted T cells, or PBMCs; the material itself was cDNA or gDNA.

Some clones are missing from TCRdb's copy, which holds only in-frame ones; the method was immunoSEQ multiplex PCR. This table has about 290,000 clones, 75% to 90% appearing once. V dropped 5 bases and J dropped 4; count of bases not matched to a gene: 4. Per the germline V gene, CDR1 is SEHNR and CDR2 is FQNEAQ (reference sequence). The CDR3 spans 14 residues. The TCR was taken from a woman in her thirties or forties who had recovered from COVID-19. The material sequenced was PBMCs or T cells enriched from blood (not recorded which). This chain joins TRBV7-9 and TRBJ2-3; 9 bases match TRBD2. The CDR3 here is CASSPGLASDTQYF. The CDR3 DNA follows: TGTGCCAGCAGCCCGGGACTAGCATCAGATACGCAGTATTTT.